Presented here are 22 T cell receptor beta chains from one specimen sequenced in a study of OX40 agonist ivuxolimab in advanced cancers. Library creation used the immunoSEQ multiplex PCR assay. The clones in this table, taken by TCRdb from immuneACCESS, are in-frame only. Not every clone is retained; where verified, under half of the shortfall comes from an unresolved V gene, and the cause of the rest is unknown. Recorded for this sample are around 78,000 clones; around 86% of them occurred a single time. The top ten constitute over 0.2% of the sample. This material consisted of CD4+ or CD8+ T cells sorted from blood, taken in a trial of the OX40 agonist ivuxolimab. Receptors originate from an adult with an advanced solid tumor such as melanoma, head and neck, liver or kidney cancer.

The chain combines TRBV15 with TRBJ2-5, with D perhaps TRBD2 (5 bases). The J call may be in error: the DNA end matches TRBJ2-7 better. Germline CDR1 and CDR2: LNHNV and YYDKDF (reference sequence). The CDR3 totals 15 residues. CDR3 residues: CATSRSHTSGHEQYF. CDR3 in DNA: TGTGCCACCAGCAGATCCCACACAAGCGGCCACGAGCAGTACTTC.

The V gene is TRBV7-9, the J gene TRBJ2-5; 9 nucleotides match TRBD1. Germline V gene sequence: CDR1 SEHNR, CDR2 FQNEAQ (reference sequence). There are 15 residues in the CDR3. With V trimmed by 5 bases and J by 5 bases, 9 bases remained unmatched. This CDR3 reads CASSLGQGLGETQYF. DNA of the CDR3: TGTGCCAGCAGCCTAGGACAGGGGCTTGGGGAGACCCAGTACTTC.

Concerning this clone: Other DNA sequences within the sample encode an identical CDR3. The gene calls are TRBV5-1 and TRBJ2-6; 7 nucleotides match TRBD1. The CDR3 loop spans 15 amino acids. Germline values: CDR1 SGHRS, CDR2 YFSETQ. The J segment lost 1 base and the V segment lost 5 bases, leaving 3 bases of the junction unmatched. CDR3 sequence (DNA): TGCGCCAGCAGTCCGACAGGGTCTGGGGCCAACGTCCTGACTTTC. It is translated as CASSPTGSGANVLTF.

This clone was detected a few times. This sequence joins TRBV2 and TRBJ2-3, with D uncertain. Between the trimmed V and J ends, which lost 3 bases and 2 bases, there was a span of 9 bases. CDR1 is SNHLY, CDR2 FYNNEI, per germline. CDR3 length equals 14 residues. CDR3 sequence (DNA): TGTGCCAGCAGTGACAGGATATCCACAGATACGCAGTATTTT. Encoded protein: CASSDRISTDTQYF.

The genes are TRBV19 and TRBJ1-5, with D possibly matching TRBD1 (6 bases). Trimming took off 6 bases at V and 7 bases at J, with 13 bases between the two ends. This CDR3 is 13 amino acids long. Germline V gene lookup returns CDR1 LNHDA and CDR2 SQIVND (reference sequence). The CDR3 bases are TGTGCCAGTAGCGAGGGGGTTGGGCAGCCCCAGCATTTT. Residues: CASSEGVGQPQHF.

The rearrangement uses TRBV4-1 and TRBJ1-2; no clear D. The V and J ends lost 1 base and 4 bases respectively, with 22 bases between them. Germline values: CDR1 MGHRA, CDR2 YSYEKL. The CDR3 covers 18 residues. The CDR3 DNA reads TGCGCCAGCAGCCAAGTAGGTAACAGTAGAAAGTCCGGCTATGGCTACACCTTC. This codes for CASSQVGNSRKSGYGYTF.

This clone has a single count. The chain carries TRBV6-6 and TRBJ1-1; maybe TRBD1 (5 bases). The CDR3 has 14 residues. The V and J ends lost 2 bases and 1 base respectively, with 8 bases between them. The V gene's germline CDR1 is MNHNY and CDR2 SVGAGI (reference sequence). The CDR3 DNA sequence: TGTGCCAGCAGTTACGGGGGGACGAACACTGAAGCTTTCTTT. Encoded protein: CASSYGGTNTEAFF.

This chain connects TRBV7-2 to TRBJ2-7, with 7 bases aligning to TRBD1. The CDR3 is 17 amino acids. V shed 1 base, J shed 0 bases, and the junction held 9 bases outside the gene matches. Germline V lookup: CDR1 SGHTA, CDR2 FQGNSA. CDR3 nucleotide sequence: TGTGCCAGCAGCTTAGATCAAGGGACAGCGATCTCCTACGAGCAGTACTTC. The encoded protein is CASSLDQGTAISYEQYF. The variable domain in full, with the rest retrieved from reference TRBV7-2 and TRBJ2-7, is GAGVSQSPSNKVTEKGKDVELRCDPISGHTALYWYRQSLGQGLEFLIYFQGNSAPDKSGLPSDRFSAERTGGSVSTLTIQRTQQEDSAVYLCASSLDQGTAISYEQYFGPGTRLTVT.

Turning to this clone: This sample also contains other DNA sequences that code for the same CDR3. The chain combines TRBV7-2 with TRBJ2-5; D perhaps matches TRBD2 (5 bases). V gave up 1 base and J gave up 1 base, with 7 bases separating them. CDR1 is SGHTA and CDR2 is FQGNSA in the germline V gene. The CDR3 is made up of 14 amino acids. This CDR3 is CASSLGGLQETQYF. In DNA, the CDR3 is TGTGCCAGCAGCTTAGGAGGGCTCCAAGAGACCCAGTACTTC.

The chain uses TRBV2 and TRBJ2-3; D is perhaps TRBD1 (5 bases). The CDR3 length is 14 residues. Germline-derived CDR1 and CDR2 are SNHLY and FYNNEI. V was clipped by 5 bases and J by 0 bases, with 9 bases between them. This CDR3 reads CASSIYRSTDTQYF. The CDR3 DNA reads TGTGCCAGCAGTATTTACAGGAGCACAGATACGCAGTATTTT.

The chain is built from TRBV9 and TRBJ2-7; the match to TRBD1 covers 7 bases. V shed 5 bases, J shed 5 bases, and the junction held 7 bases outside the gene matches. The germline V gene encodes CDR1 SGDLS and CDR2 YYNGEE. The CDR3 contains 13 residues. The CDR3 nucleotides read TGTGCCAGCAGTCCCGACAGGGTCCACGAGCAGTACTTC. Amino acids: CASSPDRVHEQYF.

The chain joins TRBV9 to TRBJ2-1; the D is unclear. This CDR3 has 15 amino acids. Trimming stripped 0 bases from V and 5 bases from J, with 12 bases between. From germline, CDR1 is SGDLS and CDR2 YYNGEE. CDR3 nucleotide sequence: TGTGCCAGCAGCGTAGGTTTAGCTGTAAACAATGAGCAGTTCTTC. It codes for CASSVGLAVNNEQFF.

The table lists this clone with a few counts. Here the CDR3 DNA reads TGTGCCAGCTCACAAGCGGGGGGTGGGGTTCGCGGGCAGTACTTC. It encodes CASSQAGGGVRGQYF. V is TRBV28 and J is TRBJ2-7; 9 bases match TRBD2. The CDR3 has 15 amino acids. Unmatched junction bases numbered 17, after V lost 8 bases and J lost 9 bases. Germline V lookup: CDR1 MDHEN, CDR2 SYDVKM.

This clone was seen once. The rearrangement joins TRBV19 to TRBJ2-2; 9 bases align to TRBD2. The V and J ends lost 2 bases and 6 bases, in that order; junction bases with no gene match: 16. Germline V lookup: CDR1 LNHDA, CDR2 SQIVND (reference sequence). The CDR3 contains 19 residues. The CDR3, as DNA: TGTGCCAGTAGTATAATGGGTCTAGCGGGAACCCTAAGACCCGGGGAGCTGTTTTTT. Its protein product is CASSIMGLAGTLRPGELFF. The complete variable domain, with remaining parts taken from reference TRBV19 and TRBJ2-2, reads DGGITQSPKYLFRKEGQNVTLSCEQNLNHDAMYWYRQDPGQGLRLIYYSQIVNDFQKGDIAEGYSVSREKKESFPLTVTSAQKNPTAFYLCASSIMGLAGTLRPGELFFGEGSRLTVL.

The genes are TRBV7-2 and TRBJ2-3, with D uncertain. V gave up 4 bases and J gave up 2 bases, with 10 bases separating them. The CDR3 consists of 14 residues. Germline V gene data show CDR1 as SGHTA and CDR2 as FQGNSA. The CDR3 region is CASSSYKYTDTQYF. The CDR3 region has the DNA TGTGCCAGCAGCTCGTATAAATACACAGATACGCAGTATTTT.

The chain recombines TRBV5-4 with TRBJ2-1; D remains unclear. Deletions cut 2 bases from V and 6 bases from J, with 9 bases between. The CDR3 consists of 13 residues. Germline V lookup: CDR1 SGHNT, CDR2 YYREEE (reference sequence). CDR3 protein: CASSFPPSNEQFF. CDR3 DNA sequence: TGTGCCAGCAGCTTCCCTCCAAGCAATGAGCAGTTCTTC.

The CDR3 here is CASSLGTGSRYGYTF. The CDR3 DNA reads as TGTGCCAGCAGCTTAGGGACAGGGAGTCGGTATGGCTACACCTTC. This chain links TRBV5-4 with TRBJ1-2, with 9 bases aligning to TRBD1. V was clipped by 2 bases and J by 5 bases; unmatched bases: 7. CDR1 and CDR2 (germline): SGHNT, YYREEE (reference sequence). This CDR3 is built from 15 residues.

The rearrangement joins TRBV11-1 to TRBJ1-3; 7 nucleotides line up with TRBD1. The trim removed 3 bases at V and 6 bases at J, leaving 5 bases unmatched. The germline gives CDR1 SGHAT, CDR2 FQDESV (reference sequence). The CDR3 runs to 14 residues. The chain's CDR3 is CASSLTGSENTIYF. CDR3 DNA: TGTGCCAGCAGCTTGACAGGGTCGGAAAACACCATATATTTT.

The chain carries TRBV11-1 and TRBJ2-2; the match to TRBD1 covers 7 bases. CDR3 length: 16 amino acids. Germline loops: CDR1 SGHAT, CDR2 FQDESV (reference sequence). With 5 bases clipped from V and 1 base from J, the junction kept 7 bases outside the gene matches. In DNA form, the CDR3 reads TGTGCCAGCAGCCACAGACAGGGTGGGAACACCGGGGAGCTGTTTTTT. Protein product: CASSHRQGGNTGELFF.

This clone was observed a single time. The chain is built from TRBV5-6 and TRBJ2-5; perhaps TRBD1 as D (6 bases). The CDR3 sequence is 13 residues long. Trimming pared 7 bases from V and 2 bases from J, leaving 12 bases between. Germline V CDR1 and CDR2: SGHDT, YYEEEE. The DNA of the CDR3 is TGTGCCAGCGGCAAAAGGGGGCAAGAGACCCAGTACTTC. It specifies CASGKRGQETQYF.

The genes are TRBV27 and TRBJ2-2, with 7 bases identical to TRBD1. The CDR3 consists of 17 residues. Trimming at V came to 5 bases and at J to 1 base, leaving 10 bases not matched to a gene. Per germline, CDR1 MNHEY and CDR2 SMNVEV (reference sequence). CDR3 in DNA: TGTGCCAGCAGTCTAAGGGGGCTGCACGAGAACACCGGGGAGCTGTTTTTT. Encoded protein: CASSLRGLHENTGELFF.

The CDR3, as DNA: TGTGCCAGCAGTTTCCCCTCCTATAGCAATCAGCCCCAGCATTTT. Amino acids: CASSFPSYSNQPQHF. The rearrangement links TRBV28 to TRBJ1-5; D gene uncertain. V was cut by 3 bases and J by 0 bases, with 9 bases left in between. CDR3 length: 15 amino acids. Germline V lookup: CDR1 MDHEN, CDR2 SYDVKM. The full variable domain, with the rest looked up from reference TRBV28 and TRBJ1-5, is DVKVTQSSRYLVKRTGEKVFLECVQDMDHENMFWYRQDPGLGLRLIYFSYDVKMKEKGDIPEGYSVSREKKERFSLILESASTNQTSMYLCASSFPSYSNQPQHFGDGTRLSIL.